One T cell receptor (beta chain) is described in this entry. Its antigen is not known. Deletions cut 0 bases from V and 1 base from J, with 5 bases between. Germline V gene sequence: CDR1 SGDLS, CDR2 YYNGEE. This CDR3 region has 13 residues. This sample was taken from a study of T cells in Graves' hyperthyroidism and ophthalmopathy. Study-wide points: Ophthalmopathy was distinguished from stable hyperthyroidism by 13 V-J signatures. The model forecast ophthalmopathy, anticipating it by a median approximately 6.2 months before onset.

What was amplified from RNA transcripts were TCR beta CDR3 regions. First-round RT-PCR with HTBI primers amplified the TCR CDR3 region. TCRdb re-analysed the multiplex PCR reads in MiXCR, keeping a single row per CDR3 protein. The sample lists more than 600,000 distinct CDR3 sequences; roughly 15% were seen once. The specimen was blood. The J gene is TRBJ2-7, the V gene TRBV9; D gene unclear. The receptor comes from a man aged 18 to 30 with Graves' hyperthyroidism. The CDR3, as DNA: TGTGCCAGCAGCGTAGCAGCTTCCTACGAGCAGTACTTC. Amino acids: CASSVAASYEQYF.